These 31 T cell receptor beta chains came from one sample sequenced in a study of blood T cell repertoires in COVID-19. The method was immunoSEQ multiplex PCR; TCRdb's version includes in-frame clones alone and lacks a portion of them. The top ten clones hold 10% to 13% of a sample with more than 200,000 clones, about 88% of them seen once. The sample comprised peripheral blood. These receptors were obtained from a woman aged 45-60 years with COVID-19, enrolled during active disease.

The rearrangement joins TRBV11-2 to TRBJ2-3; TRBD1 aligns across 9 bases. The V and J ends lost 6 bases and 3 bases, in that order; junction bases with no gene match: 7. CDR1 and CDR2 (germline): SGHAT, FQNNGV. CDR3 size: 15 residues. CDR3 amino acids: CASSPTGTGTDTQYF. The CDR3 DNA sequence: TGTGCCAGCAGTCCAACCGGGACAGGGACAGATACGCAGTATTTT.

The gene calls are TRBV6-2 or TRBV6-3 and TRBJ1-6; 9 nucleotides match TRBD1. Looked up from germline, CDR1 is MNHEY and CDR2 is SVGEGT. The CDR3 is 16 amino acids. V gave up 5 bases and J gave up 7 bases; unmatched junction bases: 9. The CDR3 nucleotides read TGTGCCAGCAGTAGGACAGGGGCTATCAACAATTCACCCCTCCACTTT. Its protein product is CASSRTGAINNSPLHF.

The chain couples TRBV12-2 to TRBJ1-2; the D call TRBD1 from the table was never checked on the DNA. TRBV12-2 corresponds to a pseudogene. The CDR3 runs 10 residues. CDR3 residues: CASRQGGYTF. The DNA for the CDR3 is TGTGCAAGTCGACAGGGGGGCTACACCTTC.

The chain recombines TRBV18 with TRBJ2-1; 7 bases match TRBD2. CDR1 is KGHSH, CDR2 LQKENI, per germline. The CDR3 spans 14 residues. V lost 2 bases and J lost 4; bases outside the gene matches: 2. The CDR3: CASSPTGGYNEQFF. Written as DNA, the CDR3 is TGTGCCAGCTCACCAACGGGGGGTTACAATGAGCAGTTCTTC. The entire variable domain, with the rest obtained from reference TRBV18 and TRBJ2-1, is as follows: NAGVMQNPRHLVRRRGQEARLRCSPMKGHSHVYWYRQLPEEGLKFMVYLQKENIIDESGMPKERFSAEFPKEGPSILRIQQVVRGDSAAYFCASSPTGGYNEQFFGPGTRLTVL.

The genes are TRBV30 and TRBJ2-3; 9 nucleotides line up with TRBD1. V gave up 0 bases and J gave up 7 bases; unmatched junction bases: 8. From germline, CDR1 is GTSNPN and CDR2 SVGIG (reference sequence). The CDR3 covers 15 residues. The CDR3 reads CAWSVGGQGTNTQYF. The DNA of the CDR3 is TGTGCCTGGAGTGTAGGGGGACAGGGCACCAATACGCAGTATTTT.

The chain combines TRBV5-1 with TRBJ1-2; D call uncertain. This CDR3 has 13 amino acids. Trimming shortened V by 5 bases and J by 7 bases, and 15 bases separated the two germline ends. The germline gives CDR1 SGHRS, CDR2 YFSETQ. CDR3 loop: CASRTGGGVGYTF. The CDR3 bases are TGCGCCAGCAGAACTGGCGGAGGAGTTGGCTACACCTTC.

This clone was detected only a few times. This chain connects TRBV5-1 to TRBJ2-7; TRBD1 matches 9 bases. Per germline, CDR1 SGHRS and CDR2 YFSETQ. CDR3 size: 15 residues. V trimming: 5 bases; J trimming: 1 base; junction bases outside the gene matches: 7. This CDR3 reads CASRRTGDLSYEQYF. In DNA, the CDR3 is TGCGCCAGCAGGCGGACAGGGGACCTATCCTACGAGCAGTACTTC.

The chain joins TRBV3-1 (or the pseudogene TRBV3-2) to TRBJ2-3, with D hard to call. There are 17 residues in the CDR3. CDR1 is LGHDT and CDR2 is YNNKEL in the germline V gene (reference sequence). V was trimmed by 4 bases and J by 0 bases, leaving 17 bases between them. CDR3 in amino acids: CASSPKFPGSSTDTQYF. The CDR3 nucleotides are TGTGCCAGCAGCCCCAAGTTTCCAGGAAGTAGCACAGATACGCAGTATTTT.

The chain is built from TRBV6-4 and TRBJ2-5; D gene uncertain. Trimming removed 7 bases from V and 3 bases from J, with 6 bases in between. The CDR3 consists of 11 residues. The germline V gene has CDR1 MRHNA and CDR2 SNTAGT. This chain's CDR3 is CASNLEETQYF. The CDR3 bases are TGTGCCAGCAACTTGGAAGAGACCCAGTACTTC.

This chain connects TRBV28 to TRBJ2-3; TRBD2 aligns across 7 bases. The CDR3 is 15 amino acids. J was trimmed by 3 bases and V by 7 bases; bases with no gene match: 10. Germline V CDR1 and CDR2: MDHEN, SYDVKM. The DNA for the CDR3 is TGTGCCAGCATTCAAAGCGGGGATCCAACAGATACGCAGTATTTT. Translation gives CASIQSGDPTDTQYF.

The rearrangement joins TRBV6-6 to TRBJ1-5; 8 nucleotides align to TRBD1. This CDR3 spans 18 amino acids. V lost 5 bases to trimming and J lost 1 base; unmatched junction nucleotides: 13. Germline CDR1 is MNHNY and CDR2 is SVGAGI (reference sequence). In DNA form, the CDR3 reads TGTGCCAGCAGTAGATACCCAGGGGGCGGGAACAGCAATCAGCCCCAGCATTTT. This codes for CASSRYPGGGNSNQPQHF.

This chain joins TRBV29-1 and TRBJ2-7; D might be TRBD1 (5 bases). The CDR3 totals 14 residues. CDR1 and CDR2 from the germline V gene are SQVTM and ANQGSEA. The V end lost 7 bases, the J end lost 5 bases, and 21 bases lay between the germline ends. This chain's CDR3 is CSATKGPLPDEQYF. CDR3 in DNA: TGCAGCGCCACGAAGGGGCCCCTCCCTGACGAGCAGTACTTC.

This clone was picked up a small number of times. The chain joins TRBV5-4 to TRBJ1-2; tentatively, D is TRBD1 (5 bases). Per the germline V gene, CDR1 is SGHNT and CDR2 is YYREEE (reference sequence). CDR3 size: 15 residues. The germline V and J ends were trimmed by 4 bases and 4 bases, with 17 bases remaining between them. The CDR3 protein is CASSDTGGGSYGYTF. In DNA form, the CDR3 reads TGTGCCAGCAGCGACACGGGGGGGGGTTCCTATGGCTACACCTTC.

The chain combines TRBV19 with TRBJ2-7; D may be TRBD2 (5 bases). The CDR3 covers 13 residues. V lost 5 bases and J lost 5, with 13 bases in between. Germline V gene lookup returns CDR1 LNHDA and CDR2 SQIVND (reference sequence). CDR3 region: CASSLRTGDEQYF. CDR3 coding DNA: TGTGCCAGTAGTCTACGGACTGGGGACGAGCAGTACTTC.

The CDR3 region is CASSYSPKTGEQYF. CDR3 DNA sequence: TGTGCCAGCAGTTACTCGCCCAAAACGGGGGAGCAGTACTTC. The chain uses TRBV6-6 and TRBJ2-7, with D perhaps TRBD2 (5 bases). V lost 0 bases to trimming and J lost 7 bases, with 13 bases between them. Germline lookup yields CDR1 MNHNY and CDR2 SVGAGI (reference sequence). The CDR3 is 14 amino acids.

The rearrangement links TRBV6-6 to TRBJ1-2, with TRBD1 identical over 9 bases. This CDR3 has 14 residues. The germline V gene encodes CDR1 MNHNY and CDR2 SVGAGI (reference sequence). The V gene end was trimmed by 7 bases and the J gene end by 5 bases; junction bases not matched to a gene: 8. The chain's CDR3 is CASTIGQGTYGYTF. The CDR3 DNA reads as TGTGCCAGCACTATCGGACAGGGGACGTATGGCTACACCTTC.

The chain couples TRBV5-4 to TRBJ1-6; 8 positions match TRBD1. Germline trimming cut 3 bases from V and 4 bases from J; bases unmatched to any gene: 6. The CDR3 totals 16 residues. The germline CDR1 and CDR2 sequences are SGHNT and YYREEE (reference sequence). In DNA form, the CDR3 reads TGTGCCAGCAGCTCTTCCCGGGACAGGTATAATTCACCCCTCCACTTT. Its translation is CASSSSRDRYNSPLHF.

The chain uses TRBV7-2 and TRBJ1-3, with 7 bases identical to TRBD1. J gave up 0 bases and V 4 bases, and 3 bases lay outside the gene matches. CDR3 length equals 15 residues. CDR1 is SGHTA and CDR2 is FQGNSA in the germline V gene. The CDR3 DNA sequence: TGTGCCAGCAGCTCGACAGGGACCTCTGGAAACACCATATATTTT. Translated: CASSSTGTSGNTIYF.

The genes are TRBV28 and TRBJ1-2; D might be TRBD1 (5 bases). The germline V gene has CDR1 MDHEN and CDR2 SYDVKM. The CDR3 extends over 14 amino acids. V gave up 6 bases and J gave up 5 bases, with 16 bases separating them. The CDR3 loop is CASRLRSGGYGYTF. The CDR3 nucleotides are TGTGCCAGCAGACTAAGGTCGGGGGGATATGGCTACACCTTC.

V usage is TRBV3-1 (or the pseudogene TRBV3-2) and J usage is TRBJ2-5, with 10 positions matching TRBD2. CDR1 is LGHDT, CDR2 YNNKEL, per germline (reference sequence). The length of the CDR3 is 17 residues. Trimming removed 0 bases from V and 4 bases from J; junction bases left unmatched: 8. CDR3 in DNA: TGTGCCAGCAGCCAAGAAAGGAGCGGGGGGGCGAGAGAGACCCAGTACTTC. Translation: CASSQERSGGARETQYF.

V usage is TRBV28 and J usage is TRBJ2-7; 9 nucleotides match TRBD1. V was clipped by 1 base and J by 4 bases; unmatched bases: 8. From germline, CDR1 is MDHEN and CDR2 SYDVKM. This CDR3 comprises 16 residues. The CDR3 reads CASSLSGTGMNYEQYV. The CDR3 DNA is TGTGCCAGCAGTTTATCGGGGACAGGGATGAATTACGAGCAGTACGTC.

The chain employs TRBV7-2 and TRBJ1-3; no reliable D call. This CDR3 contains 16 residues. Trimming removed 3 bases at V and 2 bases at J, with 14 bases between. Germline CDR1 is SGHTA and CDR2 is FQGNSA. In nucleotides, the CDR3 is TGTGCCAGCAGCTTTCGTACGGGTTCCGCTGGAAACACCATATATTTT. Amino acids: CASSFRTGSAGNTIYF.

This clone showed up just once. The CDR3 DNA reads TGTGCCATCAGTAGCGGGGGGTACGAGCAGTACTTC. Residues: CAISSGGYEQYF. The chain is built from TRBV10-3 and TRBJ2-7, with 9 bases aligning to TRBD2. The CDR3 has 12 amino acids. The V segment lost 5 bases and the J segment 4 bases; nucleotides outside the gene matches: 0. Germline CDR1 ENHRY, CDR2 SYGVKD.

The gene calls are TRBV18 and TRBJ2-4; no clear D. CDR1 and CDR2 (germline): KGHSH, LQKENI. The CDR3 extends over 13 amino acids. The ends were cut back, 3 bases at V and 1 base at J, with 4 bases in the middle. This chain's CDR3 is CASSPGAKNIQYF. In nucleotides, the CDR3 is TGTGCCAGCTCACCCGGGGCCAAAAACATTCAGTACTTC. Full variable domain (rest looked up from reference TRBV18 and TRBJ2-4): NAGVMQNPRHLVRRRGQEARLRCSPMKGHSHVYWYRQLPEEGLKFMVYLQKENIIDESGMPKERFSAEFPKEGPSILRIQQVVRGDSAAYFCASSPGAKNIQYFGAGTRLSVL.

This clone was detected only once. The chain recombines TRBV6-5 with TRBJ1-4; D is perhaps TRBD1 (5 bases). In germline, CDR1 is MNHEY, CDR2 SVGAGI. The CDR3 extends over 14 amino acids. V was cut by 7 bases and J by 8 bases, with 17 bases left in between. DNA for the CDR3: TGTGCCAGCATCTCCCCGGGCAGGGAAGAAAAACTGTTTTTT. Its translation: CASISPGREEKLFF.

The V gene is TRBV9, the J gene TRBJ2-4; 7 positions agree with TRBD1. The CDR3 is 16 amino acids. From germline, CDR1 is SGDLS and CDR2 YYNGEE. V shed 0 bases and J 5 bases; nucleotides not matched to a gene: 8. The CDR3 nucleotides read TGTGCCAGCAGCGTAGACCCGAGGGGGCAGGAAAACATTCAGTACTTC. It codes for CASSVDPRGQENIQYF.

The rearrangement uses TRBV6-2 or TRBV6-3 and TRBJ1-2; D remains unclear. This CDR3 has 13 amino acids. Trimming left V 0 bases short and J 5 bases short, with 7 bases between. Germline CDR1 is MNHEY and CDR2 is SVGEGT. This CDR3 is CASSYSGPYGYTF. For the CDR3, the DNA is TGTGCCAGCAGTTACTCGGGCCCGTATGGCTACACCTTC.

CDR3 nucleotides: TGTGCCAGCAGTGAGACTAGCGGGGGGCACCGAACAGATACGCAGTATTTT. As protein: CASSETSGGHRTDTQYF. V gene TRBV2 combines with J gene TRBJ2-3; 13 bases fit TRBD2. Germline values: CDR1 SNHLY, CDR2 FYNNEI. Germline trimming cut 3 bases from V and 3 bases from J; bases unmatched to any gene: 6. CDR3 length equals 17 residues.

This chain connects TRBV30 to TRBJ1-2, with a weak D call TRBD1 (5 bases). The V gene's germline CDR1 is GTSNPN and CDR2 SVGIG (reference sequence). Trimming pared 0 bases from V and 1 base from J, leaving 12 bases between. The length of the CDR3 is 15 residues. The CDR3 spells CAWSVRGAGNYGYTF. The CDR3 DNA reads TGTGCCTGGAGTGTAAGGGGCGCAGGTAACTATGGCTACACCTTC.

The gene calls are TRBV30 and TRBJ1-4; 7 bases align to TRBD1. The CDR3 extends over 17 amino acids. J lost 0 bases, V lost 2 bases, and 9 bases had no gene match. CDR1 is GTSNPN and CDR2 is SVGIG in the germline V gene (reference sequence). The CDR3 here is CAWSYPMGTATNEKLFF. Written as DNA, the CDR3 is TGTGCCTGGAGTTACCCCATGGGGACAGCAACTAATGAAAAACTGTTTTTT.

This clone was counted once. The chain has TRBV6-4 and TRBJ1-6; D gene unclear. Germline CDR1 and CDR2: MRHNA and SNTAGT. The ends were cut back, 3 bases at V and 13 bases at J, with 13 bases in the middle. This CDR3 contains 13 residues. The CDR3 DNA follows: TGTGCCAGCAGTGAAGAGGGCGGTCTGCCCCTCCACTTT. Residues: CASSEEGGLPLHF.